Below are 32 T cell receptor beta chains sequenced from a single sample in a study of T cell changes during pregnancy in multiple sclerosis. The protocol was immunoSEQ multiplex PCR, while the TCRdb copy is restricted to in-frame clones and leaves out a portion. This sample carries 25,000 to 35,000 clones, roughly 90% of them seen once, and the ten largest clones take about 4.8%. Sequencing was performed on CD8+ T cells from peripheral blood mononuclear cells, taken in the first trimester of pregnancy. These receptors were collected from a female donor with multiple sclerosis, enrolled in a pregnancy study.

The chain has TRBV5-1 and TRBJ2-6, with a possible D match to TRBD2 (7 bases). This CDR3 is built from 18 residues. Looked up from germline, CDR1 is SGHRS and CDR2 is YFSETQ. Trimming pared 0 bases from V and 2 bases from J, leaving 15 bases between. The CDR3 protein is CASSLDTPGGPGANVLTF. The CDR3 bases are TGCGCCAGCAGCTTGGATACCCCCGGGGGGCCTGGGGCCAACGTCCTGACTTTC.

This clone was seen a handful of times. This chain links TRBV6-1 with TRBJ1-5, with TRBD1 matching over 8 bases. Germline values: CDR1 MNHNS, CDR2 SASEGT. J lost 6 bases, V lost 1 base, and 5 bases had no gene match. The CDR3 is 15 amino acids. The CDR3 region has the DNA TGTGCCAGCAGTGAAGTGGCAGGGGGCCGTCAGCCCCAGCATTTT. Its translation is CASSEVAGGRQPQHF.

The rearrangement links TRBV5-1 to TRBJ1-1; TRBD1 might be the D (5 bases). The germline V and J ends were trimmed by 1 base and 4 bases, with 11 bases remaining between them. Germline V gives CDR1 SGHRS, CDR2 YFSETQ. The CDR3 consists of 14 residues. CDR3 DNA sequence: TGCGCCAGCAGCTTGAAGGGGTCAAGCACTGAAGCTTTCTTT. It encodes CASSLKGSSTEAFF.

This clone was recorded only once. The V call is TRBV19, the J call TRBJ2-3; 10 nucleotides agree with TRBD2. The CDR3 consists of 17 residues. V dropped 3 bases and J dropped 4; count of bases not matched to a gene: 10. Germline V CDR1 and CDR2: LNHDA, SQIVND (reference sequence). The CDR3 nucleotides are TGTGCCAGTAGTATCGTAGACAGCGGGAGGGCCTCAGATACGCAGTATTTT. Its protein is CASSIVDSGRASDTQYF. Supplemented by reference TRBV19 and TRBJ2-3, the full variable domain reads DGGITQSPKYLFRKEGQNVTLSCEQNLNHDAMYWYRQDPGQGLRLIYYSQIVNDFQKGDIAEGYSVSREKKESFPLTVTSAQKNPTAFYLCASSIVDSGRASDTQYFGPGTRLTVL.

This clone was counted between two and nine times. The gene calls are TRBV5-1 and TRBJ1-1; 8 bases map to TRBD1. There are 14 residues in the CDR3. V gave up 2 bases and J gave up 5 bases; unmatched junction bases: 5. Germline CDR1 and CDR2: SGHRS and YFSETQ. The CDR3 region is CASSFGQGRTEAFF. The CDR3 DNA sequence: TGCGCCAGCAGCTTTGGACAGGGAAGGACTGAAGCTTTCTTT.

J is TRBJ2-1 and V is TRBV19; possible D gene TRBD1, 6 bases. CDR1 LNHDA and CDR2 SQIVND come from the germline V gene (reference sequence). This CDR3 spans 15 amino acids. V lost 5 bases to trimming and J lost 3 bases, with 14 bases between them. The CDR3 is CASSPLEGVYNEQFF. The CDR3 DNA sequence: TGTGCCAGTAGTCCCCTTGAGGGGGTCTACAATGAGCAGTTCTTC. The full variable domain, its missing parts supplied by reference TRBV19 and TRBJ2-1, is DGGITQSPKYLFRKEGQNVTLSCEQNLNHDAMYWYRQDPGQGLRLIYYSQIVNDFQKGDIAEGYSVSREKKESFPLTVTSAQKNPTAFYLCASSPLEGVYNEQFFGPGTRLTVL.

CDR3 region: CASSQIQRGNQPQHF. As DNA, the CDR3 is TGCGCCAGCAGCCAAATACAACGAGGAAATCAGCCCCAGCATTTT. The rearrangement uses TRBV4-1 and TRBJ1-5; the D is unclear. This CDR3 is built from 15 residues. V lost 2 bases and J 4 bases, leaving 12 bases between the germline ends. Looked up from germline, CDR1 is MGHRA and CDR2 is YSYEKL.

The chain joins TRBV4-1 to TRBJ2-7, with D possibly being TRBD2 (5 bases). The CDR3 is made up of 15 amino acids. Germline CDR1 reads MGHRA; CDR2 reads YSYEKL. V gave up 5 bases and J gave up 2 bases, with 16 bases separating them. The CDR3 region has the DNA TGCGCCAGCAGCTCCCAGATCGGGAACCCCTACGAGCAGTACTTC. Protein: CASSSQIGNPYEQYF.

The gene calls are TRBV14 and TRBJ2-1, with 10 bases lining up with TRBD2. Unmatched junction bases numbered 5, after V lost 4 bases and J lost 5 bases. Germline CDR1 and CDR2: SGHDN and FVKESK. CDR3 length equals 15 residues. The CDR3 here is CASSPGTSVDNEQFF. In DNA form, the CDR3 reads TGTGCCAGCAGCCCCGGGACTAGCGTCGACAATGAGCAGTTCTTC.

The CDR3 coding sequence is TGTGCCAGCACGGCCGGGGTAAACGCCCTTCACTACGAGCAGTACTTC. This translates into CASTAGVNALHYEQYF. The rearrangement joins TRBV21-1 to TRBJ2-7; the table's D call, TRBD2, was not checked against the DNA. TRBV21-1 has pseudogene status. The CDR3 has 16 amino acids.

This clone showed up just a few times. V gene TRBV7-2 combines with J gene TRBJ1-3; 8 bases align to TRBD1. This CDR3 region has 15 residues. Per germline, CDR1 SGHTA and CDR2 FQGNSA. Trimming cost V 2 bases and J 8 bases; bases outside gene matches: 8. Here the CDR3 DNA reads TGTGCCAGCAGCTTACGGACAGGGAACGGGGACACCATATATTTT. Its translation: CASSLRTGNGDTIYF. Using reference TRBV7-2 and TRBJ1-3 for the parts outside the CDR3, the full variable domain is GAGVSQSPSNKVTEKGKDVELRCDPISGHTALYWYRQSLGQGLEFLIYFQGNSAPDKSGLPSDRFSAERTGGSVSTLTIQRTQQEDSAVYLCASSLRTGNGDTIYFGEGSWLTVV.

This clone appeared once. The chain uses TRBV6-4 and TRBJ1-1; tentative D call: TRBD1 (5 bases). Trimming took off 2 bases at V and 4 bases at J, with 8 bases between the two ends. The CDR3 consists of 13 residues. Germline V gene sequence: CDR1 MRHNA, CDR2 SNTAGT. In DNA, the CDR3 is TGTGCCAGCAGTGACAGGGACTCCACTGAAGCTTTCTTT. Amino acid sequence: CASSDRDSTEAFF.

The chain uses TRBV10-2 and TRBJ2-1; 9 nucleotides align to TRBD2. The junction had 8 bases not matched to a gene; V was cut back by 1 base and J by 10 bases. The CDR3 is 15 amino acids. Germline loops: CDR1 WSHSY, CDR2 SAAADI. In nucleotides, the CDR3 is TGCGCCAGCAGTGAGTTAGGCGGGAGGGTAGGGGAGCAGTTCTTC. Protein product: CASSELGGRVGEQFF.

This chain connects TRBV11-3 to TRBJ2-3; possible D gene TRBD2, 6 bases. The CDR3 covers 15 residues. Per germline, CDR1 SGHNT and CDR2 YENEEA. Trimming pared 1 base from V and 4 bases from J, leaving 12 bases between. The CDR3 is CASSLGRESADTQYF. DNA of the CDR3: TGTGCCAGCAGCTTAGGTCGGGAGTCGGCAGATACGCAGTATTTT. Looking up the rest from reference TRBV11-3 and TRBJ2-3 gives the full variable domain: EAGVVQSPRYKIIEKKQPVAFWCNPISGHNTLYWYLQNLGQGPELLIRYENEEAVDDSQLPKDRFSAERLKGVDSTLKIQPAELGDSAVYLCASSLGRESADTQYFGPGTRLTVL.

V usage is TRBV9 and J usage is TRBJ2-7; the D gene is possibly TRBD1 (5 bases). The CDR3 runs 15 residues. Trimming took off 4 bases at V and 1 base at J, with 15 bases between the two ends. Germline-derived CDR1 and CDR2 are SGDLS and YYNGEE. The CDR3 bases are TGTGCCAGCAGCCCCACAGGTTCTACTTCCTACGAGCAGTACTTC. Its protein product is CASSPTGSTSYEQYF. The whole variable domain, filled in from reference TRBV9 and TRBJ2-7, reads DSGVTQTPKHLITATGQRVTLRCSPRSGDLSVYWYQQSLDQGLQFLIQYYNGEERAKGNILERFSAQQFPDLHSELNLSSLELGDSALYFCASSPTGSTSYEQYFGPGTRLTVT.

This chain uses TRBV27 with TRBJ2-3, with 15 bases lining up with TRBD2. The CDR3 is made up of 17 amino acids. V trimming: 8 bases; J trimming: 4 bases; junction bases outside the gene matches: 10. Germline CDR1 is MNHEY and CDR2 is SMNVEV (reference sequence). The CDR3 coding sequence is TGTGCCAGCCATACTCTTTGGACTAGCGGGAGGGCAGATACGCAGTATTTT. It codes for CASHTLWTSGRADTQYF.

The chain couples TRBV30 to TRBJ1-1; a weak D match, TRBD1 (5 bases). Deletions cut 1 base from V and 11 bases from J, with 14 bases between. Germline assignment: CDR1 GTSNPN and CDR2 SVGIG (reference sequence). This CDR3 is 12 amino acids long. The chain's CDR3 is CAWSAQGGAAFF. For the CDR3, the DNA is TGTGCCTGGAGTGCCCAGGGCGGGGCGGCTTTCTTT.

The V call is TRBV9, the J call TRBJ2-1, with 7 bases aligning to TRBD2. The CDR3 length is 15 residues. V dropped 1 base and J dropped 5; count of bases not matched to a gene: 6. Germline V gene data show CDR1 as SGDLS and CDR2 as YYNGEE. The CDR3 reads CASSVKREIDNEQFF. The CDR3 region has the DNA TGTGCCAGCAGCGTAAAGCGGGAAATCGACAATGAGCAGTTCTTC.

This CDR3 reads CASSLVGQGATNEKLFF. The CDR3 nucleotides are TGTGCCAGCAGCTTAGTGGGACAGGGGGCAACTAATGAAAAACTGTTTTTT. The genes are TRBV7-6 and TRBJ1-4, with TRBD1 identical over 11 bases. Losses at the gene ends were 1 base for V and 0 bases for J; bases not matched to a gene: 1. The V gene's germline CDR1 is SGHVS and CDR2 FNYEAQ. This CDR3 is 17 amino acids long.

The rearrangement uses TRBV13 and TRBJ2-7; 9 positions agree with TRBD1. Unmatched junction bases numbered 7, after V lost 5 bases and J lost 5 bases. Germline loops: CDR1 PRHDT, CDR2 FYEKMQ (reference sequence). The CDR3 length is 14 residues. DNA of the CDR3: TGTGCCAGCAGCCCCGGGACAGGGTTCCACGAGCAGTACTTC. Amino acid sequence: CASSPGTGFHEQYF.

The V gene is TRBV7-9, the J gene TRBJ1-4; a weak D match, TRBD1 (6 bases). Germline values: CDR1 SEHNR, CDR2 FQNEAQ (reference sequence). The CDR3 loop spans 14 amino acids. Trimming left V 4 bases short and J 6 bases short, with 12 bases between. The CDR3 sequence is CASSYRDTHEKLFF. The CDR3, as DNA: TGTGCCAGCAGCTACCGGGACACCCATGAAAAACTGTTTTTT. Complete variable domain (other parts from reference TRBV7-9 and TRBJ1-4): DTGVSQNPRHKITKRGQNVTFRCDPISEHNRLYWYRQTLGQGPEFLTYFQNEAQLEKSRLLSDRFSAERPKGSFSTLEIQRTEQGDSAMYLCASSYRDTHEKLFFGSGTQLSVL.

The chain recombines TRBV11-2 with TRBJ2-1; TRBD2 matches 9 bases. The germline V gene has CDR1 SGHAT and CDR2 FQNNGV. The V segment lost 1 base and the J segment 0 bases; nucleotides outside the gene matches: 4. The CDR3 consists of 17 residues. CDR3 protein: CASSLGREGLSYNEQFF. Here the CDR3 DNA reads TGTGCCAGCAGCTTAGGGCGGGAGGGCCTCTCCTACAATGAGCAGTTCTTC.

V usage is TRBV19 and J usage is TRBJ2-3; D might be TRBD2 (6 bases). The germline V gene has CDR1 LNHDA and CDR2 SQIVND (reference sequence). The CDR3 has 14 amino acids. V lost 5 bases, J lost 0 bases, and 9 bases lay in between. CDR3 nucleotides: TGTGCCAGTAGTCCCGGGACTAGCACAGATACGCAGTATTTT. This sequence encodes CASSPGTSTDTQYF.

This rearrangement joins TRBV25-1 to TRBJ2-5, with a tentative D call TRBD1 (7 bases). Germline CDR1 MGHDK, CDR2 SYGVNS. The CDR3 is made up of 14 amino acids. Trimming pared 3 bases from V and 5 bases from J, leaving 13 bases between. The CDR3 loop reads CASSDRGTRETQYF. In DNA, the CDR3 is TGTGCCAGCAGTGACAGGGGGACTCGGGAGACCCAGTACTTC.

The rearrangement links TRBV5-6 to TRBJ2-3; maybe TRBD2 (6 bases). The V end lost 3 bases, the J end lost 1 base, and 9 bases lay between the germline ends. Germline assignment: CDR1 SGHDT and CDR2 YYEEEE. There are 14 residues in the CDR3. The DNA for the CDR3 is TGTGCCAGCAGCTCAAAGCGGGGCACAGATACGCAGTATTTT. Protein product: CASSSKRGTDTQYF.

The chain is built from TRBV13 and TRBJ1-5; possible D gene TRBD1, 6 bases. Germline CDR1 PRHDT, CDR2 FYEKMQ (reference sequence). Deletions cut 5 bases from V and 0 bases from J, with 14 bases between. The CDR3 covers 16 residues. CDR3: CASSHHMDSSNQPQHF. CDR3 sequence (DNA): TGTGCCAGCAGCCACCACATGGACAGTAGCAATCAGCCCCAGCATTTT. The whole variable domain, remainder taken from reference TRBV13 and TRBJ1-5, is AAGVIQSPRHLIKEKRETATLKCYPIPRHDTVYWYQQGPGQDPQFLISFYEKMQSDKGSIPDRFSAQQFSDYHSELNMSSLELGDSALYFCASSHHMDSSNQPQHFGDGTRLSIL.

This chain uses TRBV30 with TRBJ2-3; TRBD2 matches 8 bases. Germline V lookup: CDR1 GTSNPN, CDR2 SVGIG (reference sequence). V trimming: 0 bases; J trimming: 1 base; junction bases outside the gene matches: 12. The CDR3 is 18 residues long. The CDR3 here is CAWSVRWSGSGGTDTQYF. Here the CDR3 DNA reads TGTGCCTGGAGTGTACGGTGGAGCGGGAGCGGTGGCACAGATACGCAGTATTTT.

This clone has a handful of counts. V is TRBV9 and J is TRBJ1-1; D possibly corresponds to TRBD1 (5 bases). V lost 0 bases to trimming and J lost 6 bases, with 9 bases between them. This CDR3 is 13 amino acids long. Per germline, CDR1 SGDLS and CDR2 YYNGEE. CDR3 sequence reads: CASSVEGYAEAFF. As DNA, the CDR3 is TGTGCCAGCAGCGTAGAGGGGTACGCTGAAGCTTTCTTT.

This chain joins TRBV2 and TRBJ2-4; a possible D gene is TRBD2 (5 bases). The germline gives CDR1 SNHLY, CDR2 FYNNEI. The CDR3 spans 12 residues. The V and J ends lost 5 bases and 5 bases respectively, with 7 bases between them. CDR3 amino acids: CASSPGENIQYF. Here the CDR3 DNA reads TGTGCCAGCAGTCCCGGGGAAAACATTCAGTACTTC. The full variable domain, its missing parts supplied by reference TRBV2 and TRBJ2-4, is EPEVTQTPSHQVTQMGQEVILRCVPISNHLYFYWYRQILGQKVEFLVSFYNNEISEKSEIFDDQFSVERPDGSNFTLKIRSTKLEDSAMYFCASSPGENIQYFGAGTRLSVL.

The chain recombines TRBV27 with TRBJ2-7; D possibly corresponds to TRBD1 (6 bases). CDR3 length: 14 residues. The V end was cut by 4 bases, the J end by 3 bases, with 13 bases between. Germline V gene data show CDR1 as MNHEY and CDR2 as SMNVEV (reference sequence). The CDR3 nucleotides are TGTGCCAGCAGTTGGGGACACAGAATCTACGAGCAGTACTTC. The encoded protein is CASSWGHRIYEQYF.

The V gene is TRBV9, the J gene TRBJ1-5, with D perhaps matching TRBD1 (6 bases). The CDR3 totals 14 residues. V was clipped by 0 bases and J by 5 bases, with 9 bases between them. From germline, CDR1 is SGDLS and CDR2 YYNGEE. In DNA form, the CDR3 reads TGTGCCAGCAGCGTAGATTCAGGGGATCAGCCCCAGCATTTT. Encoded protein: CASSVDSGDQPQHF. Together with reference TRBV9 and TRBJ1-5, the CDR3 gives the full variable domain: DSGVTQTPKHLITATGQRVTLRCSPRSGDLSVYWYQQSLDQGLQFLIQYYNGEERAKGNILERFSAQQFPDLHSELNLSSLELGDSALYFCASSVDSGDQPQHFGDGTRLSIL.

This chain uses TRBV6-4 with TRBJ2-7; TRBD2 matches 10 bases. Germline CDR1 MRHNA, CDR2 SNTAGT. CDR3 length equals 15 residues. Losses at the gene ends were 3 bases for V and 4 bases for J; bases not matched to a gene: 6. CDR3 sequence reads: CASSEGASGSYEQYF. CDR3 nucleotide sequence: TGTGCCAGCAGTGAGGGGGCTAGCGGGAGTTACGAGCAGTACTTC.